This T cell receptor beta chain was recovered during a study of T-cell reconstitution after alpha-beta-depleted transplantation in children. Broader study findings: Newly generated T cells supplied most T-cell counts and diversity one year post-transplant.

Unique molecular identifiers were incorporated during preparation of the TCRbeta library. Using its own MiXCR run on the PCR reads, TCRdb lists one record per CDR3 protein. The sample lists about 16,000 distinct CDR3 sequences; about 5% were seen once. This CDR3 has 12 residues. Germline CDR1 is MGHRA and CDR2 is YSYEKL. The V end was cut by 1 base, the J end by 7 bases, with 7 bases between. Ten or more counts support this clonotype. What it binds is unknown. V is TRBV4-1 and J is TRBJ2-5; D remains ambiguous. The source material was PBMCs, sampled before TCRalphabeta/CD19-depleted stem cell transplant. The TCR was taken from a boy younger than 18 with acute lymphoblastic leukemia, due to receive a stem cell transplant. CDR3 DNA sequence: TGCGCCAGCAGCCAAGTCATTGGGACCCAGTACTTC. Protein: CASSQVIGTQYF.